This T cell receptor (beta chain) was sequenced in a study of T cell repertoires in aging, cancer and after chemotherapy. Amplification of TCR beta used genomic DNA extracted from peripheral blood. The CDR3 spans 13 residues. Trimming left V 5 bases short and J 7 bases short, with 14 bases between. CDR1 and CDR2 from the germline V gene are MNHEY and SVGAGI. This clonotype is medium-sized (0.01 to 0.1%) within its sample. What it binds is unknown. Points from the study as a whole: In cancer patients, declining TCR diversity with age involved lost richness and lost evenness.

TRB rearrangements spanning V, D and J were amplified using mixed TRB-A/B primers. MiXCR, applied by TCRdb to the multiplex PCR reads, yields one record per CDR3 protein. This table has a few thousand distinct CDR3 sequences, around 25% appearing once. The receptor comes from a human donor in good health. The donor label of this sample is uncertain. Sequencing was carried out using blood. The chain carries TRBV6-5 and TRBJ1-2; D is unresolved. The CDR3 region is CASSTSLYGGYTF. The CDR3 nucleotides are TGTGCCAGCAGTACTTCCCTGTATGGTGGCTACACCTTC.